The 27 T cell receptor beta chains below were found in one sample sequenced in a study of cytomegalovirus exposure and HLA in healthy donors. PCR was performed using 60 Vbeta and 13 Jbeta primers. Clones were read by immunoSEQ multiplex PCR, and TCRdb kept only the in-frame ones, dropping some. The sample holds tens of thousands of clones, roughly 77% seen once. The material sequenced was PBMCs. All receptors come from a man younger than 40 in good health and CMV-seropositive.

In the case of this clone: The junction departs from the called germline gene at one end, perhaps through a read error. The chain employs TRBV5-6 and TRBJ2-7; possible D gene TRBD1, 6 bases. This CDR3 has 16 residues. Germline V gene lookup returns CDR1 SGHDT and CDR2 YYEEEE. The CDR3 nucleotides read TGTGTCAGCAGCTTTGTTTCAGGGGCAATCTCCTACGAGCAGTACTTC. As protein: CVSSFVSGAISYEQYF.

The chain joins TRBV6-6 to TRBJ1-5, with D possibly TRBD1 on 5 matching bases. V lost 2 bases and J lost 6, with 14 bases in between. The CDR3 runs 15 residues. From germline, CDR1 is MNHNY and CDR2 SVGAGI (reference sequence). CDR3 in amino acids: CASSYPGGGSQPQHF. In DNA form, the CDR3 reads TGTGCCAGCAGTTACCCCGGCGGGGGGAGTCAGCCCCAGCATTTT.

The genes are TRBV9 and TRBJ1-1; 7 nucleotides line up with TRBD1. The germline V gene encodes CDR1 SGDLS and CDR2 YYNGEE. V gave up 1 base and J gave up 4 bases; unmatched junction bases: 4. This CDR3 is built from 14 residues. The chain's CDR3 is CASSVTTGVTEAFF. For the CDR3, the DNA is TGTGCCAGCAGCGTAACCACAGGGGTCACTGAAGCTTTCTTT.

The chain recombines TRBV27 with TRBJ2-2; TRBD2 matches 10 bases. This CDR3 has 17 residues. CDR1 and CDR2 from the germline V gene are MNHEY and SMNVEV (reference sequence). Germline trimming cut 0 bases from V and 6 bases from J; bases unmatched to any gene: 7. The CDR3 DNA reads as TGTGCCAGCAGTTTATCGATTAGCGGGGGGTGGGCCGGGGAGCTGTTTTTT. Its translation is CASSLSISGGWAGELFF.

The CDR3 DNA is TGTGCCAGCAGTGAAACAGGGGATGGTGGCTACACCTTC. Translated, it gives CASSETGDGGYTF. The chain is built from TRBV6-4 and TRBJ1-2; 7 positions agree with TRBD1. The CDR3 length is 13 residues. In germline, CDR1 is MRHNA, CDR2 SNTAGT. After removal of 3 bases from V and 7 bases from J, the junction contained 5 bases not matched to a gene.

The V gene is TRBV7-5, the J gene TRBJ1-5; the table's D call TRBD1 went unverified against the DNA. TRBV7-5 is assigned pseudogene status. CDR3 length: 16 amino acids. CDR3 residues: CARSLGRVSSRQPQHF. The CDR3 DNA reads as TGTGCCAGAAGCTTAGGCAGGGTATCGTCCAGGCAGCCCCAGCATTTT.

The CDR3 DNA sequence: TGCAGCGTTGTGGGGGGTTGGGAGCAGTACTTC. Translating gives CSVVGGWEQYF. The chain recombines TRBV29-1 with TRBJ2-7; tentatively, D is TRBD2 (6 bases). Germline CDR1 and CDR2: SQVTM and ANQGSEA. There are 11 residues in the CDR3. V was clipped by 4 bases and J by 7 bases, with 11 bases between them.

This clone occurred once. This CDR3 is CASAGAGAFYEQYF. CDR3 DNA sequence: TGCGCCAGCGCAGGCGCAGGGGCCTTCTACGAGCAGTACTTC. J is TRBJ2-7 and V is TRBV5-1; D is possibly TRBD1 (6 bases). V lost 7 bases and J 3 bases, leaving 17 bases between the germline ends. The germline gives CDR1 SGHRS, CDR2 YFSETQ. The CDR3 is 14 amino acids.

The chain recombines TRBV11-2 with TRBJ1-3; D is undetermined. Trimming left V 5 bases short and J 0 bases short, with 14 bases between. CDR1 and CDR2 from the germline V gene are SGHAT and FQNNGV. CDR3 length: 16 amino acids. The CDR3 region has the DNA TGTGCCAGCAGCACAAGACACGCAATCTCTGGAAACACCATATATTTT. Protein: CASSTRHAISGNTIYF.

The chain uses TRBV9 and TRBJ2-7; TRBD2 is a possible D gene (6 bases). The germline CDR1 and CDR2 sequences are SGDLS and YYNGEE. The V end was cut by 3 bases, the J end by 12 bases, with 28 bases between. CDR3 length equals 16 residues. The DNA of the CDR3 is TGTGCCAGCAGCGCCGAGTCCGACCTGATTCAGGGAGGTTTGTACTTC. The encoded protein is CASSAESDLIQGGLYF.

The chain is built from TRBV27 and TRBJ2-5, with D perhaps TRBD2 (6 bases). The germline V gene encodes CDR1 MNHEY and CDR2 SMNVEV (reference sequence). The CDR3 has 14 amino acids. V was pared by 4 bases and J by 4 bases, with 13 bases between. CDR3 bases: TGTGCCAGCAGTTCCTCCCGGGGAGGAGAGACCCAGTACTTC. Translated, it gives CASSSSRGGETQYF.

The chain uses TRBV6-1 and TRBJ1-2; D remains ambiguous. Germline V gene data show CDR1 as MNHNS and CDR2 as SASEGT. CDR3 length equals 11 residues. Deletions cut 3 bases from V and 8 bases from J, with 7 bases between. Here the CDR3 reads CASSDGWGYTF. The DNA of the CDR3 is TGTGCCAGCAGTGACGGTTGGGGCTACACCTTC.

The chain uses TRBV5-6 and TRBJ1-5, with D maybe TRBD1 (5 bases). The V end lost 4 bases, the J end lost 9 bases, and 14 bases lay between the germline ends. This CDR3 has 13 amino acids. CDR1 is SGHDT and CDR2 is YYEEEE in the germline V gene. CDR3 nucleotide sequence: TGTGCCAGCAGCGCTGGAGGGGTGTCGCCCCAGCATTTT. Translation: CASSAGGVSPQHF.

The rearrangement joins TRBV11-2 to TRBJ1-6, with 7 nucleotides matching TRBD1. The V gene's germline CDR1 is SGHAT and CDR2 FQNNGV. The CDR3 runs 17 residues. J lost 6 bases, V lost 3 bases, and 11 bases had no gene match. This CDR3 is CASSFSRRQGSNSPLHF. CDR3 DNA: TGTGCCAGCAGCTTTTCAAGAAGACAGGGTTCTAATTCACCCCTCCACTTT.

V gene TRBV19 combines with J gene TRBJ1-2, with 7 bases aligning to TRBD1. The CDR3 length is 13 residues. The germline CDR1 and CDR2 sequences are LNHDA and SQIVND (reference sequence). Germline trimming cut 3 bases from V and 5 bases from J; bases unmatched to any gene: 3. DNA of the CDR3: TGTGCCAGTAGTATTGGGGGACAGTATGGCTACACCTTC. Its translation: CASSIGGQYGYTF.

V and J are TRBV28 and TRBJ2-3; D uncertain. The CDR3 length is 13 residues. The V and J ends lost 5 bases and 3 bases respectively, with 9 bases between them. CDR1 and CDR2 from the germline V gene are MDHEN and SYDVKM. The CDR3 nucleotides read TGTGCCAGCAGTCCCCCCTATACAGATACGCAGTATTTT. Translating gives CASSPPYTDTQYF.

The rearrangement joins TRBV5-1 to TRBJ2-5; 10 bases map to TRBD2. The V and J ends lost 4 bases and 5 bases, in that order; junction bases with no gene match: 2. Per the germline V gene, CDR1 is SGHRS and CDR2 is YFSETQ. This CDR3 has 13 residues. Here the CDR3 DNA reads TGCGCCAGCAGCCGGGGACTAGCGGAGACCCAGTACTTC. Translating it yields CASSRGLAETQYF.

The V and J genes are TRBV5-1 and TRBJ1-1; the match to TRBD1 covers 9 bases. Germline-derived CDR1 and CDR2 are SGHRS and YFSETQ. Trimming cost V 4 bases and J 11 bases; bases outside gene matches: 18. The CDR3 loop spans 16 amino acids. CDR3 amino acids: CASSPGNRDRVSSAFF. Here the CDR3 DNA reads TGCGCCAGCAGCCCGGGTAACCGGGACAGGGTTTCGTCTGCTTTCTTT.

The gene calls are TRBV9 and TRBJ2-5, with D unclear. Germline CDR1 SGDLS, CDR2 YYNGEE. V was clipped by 4 bases and J by 5 bases, with 12 bases between them. The CDR3 covers 13 residues. CDR3 region: CASSLAAGETQYF. In nucleotides, the CDR3 is TGTGCCAGCAGCCTTGCCGCCGGGGAGACCCAGTACTTC. The full variable domain, completed using reference TRBV9 and TRBJ2-5, is DSGVTQTPKHLITATGQRVTLRCSPRSGDLSVYWYQQSLDQGLQFLIQYYNGEERAKGNILERFSAQQFPDLHSELNLSSLELGDSALYFCASSLAAGETQYFGPGTRLLVL.

This clone was recorded once. The rearrangement joins TRBV30 to TRBJ1-1, with 8 positions matching TRBD1. The V gene end was trimmed by 5 bases and the J gene end by 4 bases; junction bases not matched to a gene: 3. The CDR3 is 12 residues long. CDR1 and CDR2 (germline): GTSNPN, SVGIG (reference sequence). The CDR3 reads CAWGQGPTEAFF. The CDR3 region has the DNA TGTGCCTGGGGACAGGGACCCACTGAAGCTTTCTTT.

This clone appeared once. The rearrangement joins TRBV5-1 to TRBJ2-3; D gene ambiguous. The V gene lost 1 base and the J gene lost 5 bases, with 8 bases spanning the gap. The germline V gene has CDR1 SGHRS and CDR2 YFSETQ. The CDR3 has 13 amino acids. DNA of the CDR3: TGCGCCAGCAGCTTGTATCCGGGAGATACGCAGTATTTT. Protein product: CASSLYPGDTQYF.

Only one count was recorded for this clone. This chain uses TRBV27 with TRBJ1-4; 7 bases agree with TRBD1. This CDR3 is 16 amino acids long. J was trimmed by 5 bases and V by 4 bases; bases with no gene match: 10. The V gene's germline CDR1 is MNHEY and CDR2 SMNVEV (reference sequence). The CDR3 nucleotides are TGTGCCAGCAGTTCGCCACAGGGGAGGAGGAATGAAAAACTGTTTTTT. Translated: CASSSPQGRRNEKLFF.

J is TRBJ2-7 and V is TRBV19, with 8 nucleotides matching TRBD2. Germline assignment: CDR1 LNHDA and CDR2 SQIVND (reference sequence). Trimming took 5 bases from V and 3 from J; bases not matched to a gene: 3. The length of the CDR3 is 13 residues. The CDR3 region has the DNA TGTGCCAGTAGTCGGCTAGCGGGCTACGAGCAGTACTTC. This codes for CASSRLAGYEQYF.

V usage is TRBV5-5 and J usage is TRBJ1-2; no clear D gene. Germline V gene lookup returns CDR1 SGHKS and CDR2 YYEKEE (reference sequence). This CDR3 has 16 residues. V was pared by 3 bases and J by 6 bases, with 21 bases between. The DNA of the CDR3 is TGTGCCAGCAGCTCGGAGGGCACGGATCCCATAGATGGCTACACCTTC. It specifies CASSSEGTDPIDGYTF.

This chain connects TRBV18 to TRBJ1-5; 8 bases fit TRBD1. The CDR3 extends over 16 amino acids. Per the germline V gene, CDR1 is KGHSH and CDR2 is LQKENI. V shed 5 bases and J 5 bases; nucleotides not matched to a gene: 11. CDR3 in DNA: TGTGCCAGCTCAGCAGGGGGCGCGGGAAATCATCAGCCCCAGCATTTT. It encodes CASSAGGAGNHQPQHF. Variable domain in full (rest from reference TRBV18 and TRBJ1-5): NAGVMQNPRHLVRRRGQEARLRCSPMKGHSHVYWYRQLPEEGLKFMVYLQKENIIDESGMPKERFSAEFPKEGPSILRIQQVVRGDSAAYFCASSAGGAGNHQPQHFGDGTRLSIL.

The chain has TRBV19 and TRBJ2-7, with 7 bases matching TRBD1. Germline CDR1 reads LNHDA; CDR2 reads SQIVND (reference sequence). The CDR3 runs 15 residues. Trimming took 7 bases from V and 0 from J; bases not matched to a gene: 9. DNA for the CDR3: TGTGCCAGTACCCCGACAGGGCTTAGCTCCTACGAGCAGTACTTC. It encodes CASTPTGLSSYEQYF.

The rearrangement joins TRBV5-1 to TRBJ2-3; TRBD2 matches 8 bases. Per the germline V gene, CDR1 is SGHRS and CDR2 is YFSETQ. The CDR3 totals 16 residues. Trimming took 0 bases from V and 3 from J; bases not matched to a gene: 6. CDR3 sequence reads: CASSLGATSVTDTQYF. DNA for the CDR3: TGCGCCAGCAGCTTGGGGGCGACTAGCGTGACAGATACGCAGTATTTT. The whole variable domain, remainder taken from reference TRBV5-1 and TRBJ2-3, is KAGVTQTPRYLIKTRGQQVTLSCSPISGHRSVSWYQQTPGQGLQFLFEYFSETQRNKGNFPGRFSGRQFSNSRSEMNVSTLELGDSALYLCASSLGATSVTDTQYFGPGTRLTVL.